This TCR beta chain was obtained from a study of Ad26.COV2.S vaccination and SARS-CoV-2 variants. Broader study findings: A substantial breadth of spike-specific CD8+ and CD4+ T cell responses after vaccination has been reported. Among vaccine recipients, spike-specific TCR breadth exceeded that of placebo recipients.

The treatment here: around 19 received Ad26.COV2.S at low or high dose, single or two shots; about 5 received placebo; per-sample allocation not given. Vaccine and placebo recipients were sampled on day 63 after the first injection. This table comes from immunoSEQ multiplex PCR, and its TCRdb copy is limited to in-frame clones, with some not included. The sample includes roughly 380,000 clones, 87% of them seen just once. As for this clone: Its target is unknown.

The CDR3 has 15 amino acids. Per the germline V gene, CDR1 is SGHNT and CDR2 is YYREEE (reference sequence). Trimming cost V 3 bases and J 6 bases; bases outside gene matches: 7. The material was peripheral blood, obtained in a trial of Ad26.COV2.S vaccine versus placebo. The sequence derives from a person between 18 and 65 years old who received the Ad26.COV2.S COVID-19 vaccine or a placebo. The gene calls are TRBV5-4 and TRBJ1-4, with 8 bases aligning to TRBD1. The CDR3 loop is CASSWQGAADEKLFF. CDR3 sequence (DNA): TGTGCCAGCAGCTGGCAGGGGGCGGCTGATGAAAAACTGTTTTTT.